This entry features one T cell receptor beta chain sequence. Its antigen is unidentified. This sample is part of a study of cytomegalovirus exposure and HLA in healthy donors. The overall study: Earlier results showed roughly 120 million unique TCR beta sequences derived from approximately 180 million T cells. Findings and caveats of the study: Productive rates of about 87% or about 30% were seen for most TCR beta V segments in an earlier analysis. TCR beta V- and J-gene trimming was later associated with a missense DCLRE1C variant. Among the CMV-associated chains, a few were confirmed in vitro as specific for CMV antigens.

PCR used 60 Vbeta primers and 13 Jbeta primers. Clones were read by immunoSEQ multiplex PCR, and TCRdb kept only the in-frame ones, dropping some. Of 100,000 to 150,000 clones detected, around four fifths appear once; the ten largest clones hold approximately 20%. The source is a young man in good health and CMV-seropositive. The specimen sequenced was PBMCs.

CDR3 sequence reads: CASSFDNAGYEQYF. CDR3 nucleotides: TGTGCCAGCAGCTTCGACAACGCTGGCTACGAGCAGTACTTC. The V gene is TRBV11-2, the J gene TRBJ2-7, with no clear D. Germline CDR1 reads SGHAT; CDR2 reads FQNNGV. V shed 3 bases and J shed 3 bases, with 12 bases lying between them. The CDR3 consists of 14 residues.